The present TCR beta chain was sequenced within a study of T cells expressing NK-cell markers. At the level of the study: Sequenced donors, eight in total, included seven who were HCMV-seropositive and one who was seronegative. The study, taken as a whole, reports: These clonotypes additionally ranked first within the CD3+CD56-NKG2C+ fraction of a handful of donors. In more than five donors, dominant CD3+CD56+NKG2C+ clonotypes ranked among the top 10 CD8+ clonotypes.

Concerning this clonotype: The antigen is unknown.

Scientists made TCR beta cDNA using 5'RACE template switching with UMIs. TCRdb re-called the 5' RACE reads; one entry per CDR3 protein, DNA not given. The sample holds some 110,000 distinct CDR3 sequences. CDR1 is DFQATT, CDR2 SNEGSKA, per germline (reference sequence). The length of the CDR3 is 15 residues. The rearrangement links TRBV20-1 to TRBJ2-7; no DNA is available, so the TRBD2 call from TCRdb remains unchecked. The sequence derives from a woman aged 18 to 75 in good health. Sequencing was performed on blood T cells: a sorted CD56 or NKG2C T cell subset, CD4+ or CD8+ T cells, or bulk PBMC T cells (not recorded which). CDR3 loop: CSARDPEAGEREQYF.